These T cell receptor beta chains were read from a single sample in a study of CD8+ T cells in alopecia areata. Profiled with immunoSEQ multiplex PCR; TCRdb holds only in-frame clones, not every one. In the table there are about 180,000 clones, 59% of which are singletons. Sequencing used CD4+ T cells sorted from blood, obtained at week 0. All receptors come from a human donor with alopecia areata. CDR3s include the opening cysteine and the closing phenylalanine or tryptophan.

V: TRBV4-2
CDR3: CASSQGRQSYGYTF

V: TRBV5-1
CDR3: CASSRDPDTEAFF

V: TRBV6-1
CDR3: CASSELTLGTQYF

V: TRBV27
CDR3: CASSLRYPGETQYF

V: TRBV27
CDR3: CASSPDNRRSNQPQHF

V: TRBV7-2
CDR3: CASSFQTNTEAFF

V: TRBV2
CDR3: CASSEEMNSPLHF

V: TRBV30
CDR3: CAWNPGQSNYGYTF

V: TRBV2
CDR3: CADYHSRLDRGRGGYTF

V: TRBV19
CDR3: CASTNRGGVDIQYF

V: TRBV29-1
CDR3: CSVQGTLRQTYMGYGYTF

V: TRBV29-1
CDR3: CSVGGRLSRPTFSGGYTF

V: TRBV29-1
CDR3: CSVGQGSITDTQYF

V: TRBV7-9
CDR3: CASSLAKGTNEKLFF

V: TRBV5-6
CDR3: CASSLAVPDTQYF

V: TRBV7-2
CDR3: CASSPGRYLYGYTF

V: TRBV7-9
CDR3: CASEGQGSLSTQYF

V: TRBV14
CDR3: CASSQSTYEQYF

V: TRBV5-6
CDR3: CASSSRLYEQYF

V: TRBV30
CDR3: CAWRDGLSATNEKLFF

V: TRBV5-1
CDR3: CASSLGSVYEQYF

V: TRBV6-5
CDR3: CASSYSVGGYTF

V: TRBV7-9
CDR3: CASSLAGTGAETQYF

V: TRBV12-5
CDR3: CASRGASSGTDTQYF

V: TRBV9
CDR3: CASSLYPSTDTQYF

V: TRBV7-6
CDR3: CASSLAETQYF

V: TRBV30
CDR3: CAWSSGRLPNTGELFF

V: TRBV6-6
CDR3: CAISALGETEAFF

V: TRBV4-1
CDR3: CASSQEAGDGYTF

V: TRBV2
CDR3: CASSADREFTGELFF

V: TRBV6-5
CDR3: CASSQGQPYGYTF